Listed here is a single T cell receptor (beta chain). The sample comes from a study of blood T cell repertoires in COVID-19. Study-level information: Both acute and convalescent COVID-19 samples were obtained from the United States, Italy and Spain. Nucleic acid was either cDNA or gDNA, and it came from T cells, B-cell-depleted T cells, or PBMCs.

As originally analysed: Amplified reference gene primers provided the basis for estimating nucleated cell counts. Clones were sequenced by immunoSEQ multiplex PCR, and TCRdb holds only the in-frame ones, with some missing. The V and J calls and clone size come from that table; D and trimming were worked out from the DNA. This table holds roughly 60,000 clones, 92% found once. The CDR3 is 20 amino acids. The sequence was obtained from a human donor in a cohort sampled during active COVID-19. What was sequenced was peripheral blood. This chain links TRBV21-1 with TRBJ2-3; the table's D gene call, TRBD2, was not cross checked with the DNA. TRBV21-1 is a listed pseudogene. The CDR3 bases are TGTGCCAGCAGCTATCGTGGGGGCCCAGCGGGGGGAAATTTCACTTGCACGCAGTATTTT. Amino acids: CASSYRGGPAGGNFTCTQYF.